One sample yielded the 25 T cell receptor beta chains listed below, sequenced in a study of cytomegalovirus exposure and HLA in healthy donors (dated by TCRdb to the late 2010s). The library was obtained by the immunoSEQ multiplex PCR assay. For the multiplex PCR, a mixture combining 60 forward primers for TCR Vbeta segments and 13 reverse primers for TCR Jbeta segments was used. This is the immuneACCESS table as TCRdb keeps it, with only in-frame sequences that have V and J called. A part of the clones is gone; compared with another copy, unresolved V genes explain less than half, and the rest is unexplained. Present in this sample are about 100,000 clones, roughly three quarters of which were seen just once. The top ten constitute just over 0.75% of the sample. Sequencing was performed on PBMCs. These receptor sequences come from a woman between 55 and 75 years old in good health and CMV-seronegative.

The chain has TRBV15 and TRBJ2-7; 11 bases map to TRBD1. The CDR3 covers 15 residues. The V segment lost 5 bases and the J segment 2 bases; nucleotides outside the gene matches: 5. CDR1 and CDR2 (germline): LNHNV, YYDKDF (reference sequence). CDR3 residues: CATSWGTGGTYEQYF. The CDR3 DNA follows: TGTGCCACCAGCTGGGGGACAGGGGGGACCTACGAGCAGTACTTC.

The chain uses TRBV28 and TRBJ1-2; 8 bases line up with TRBD1. Germline CDR1 and CDR2: MDHEN and SYDVKM. V was pared by 6 bases and J by 0 bases, with 6 bases of the junction left unmatched. The CDR3 spans 15 residues. The CDR3, as DNA: TGTGCCAGCAGCAGTGACAGGGGTGCTAACTATGGCTACACCTTC. The encoded protein is CASSSDRGANYGYTF.

This clone has just one count. This sequence joins TRBV6-5 and TRBJ1-1, with 7 bases identical to TRBD1. The V segment lost 0 bases and the J segment 6 bases; nucleotides outside the gene matches: 1. The CDR3 loop spans 13 amino acids. Germline CDR1 and CDR2: MNHEY and SVGAGI. CDR3 protein: CASSYSGGSEAFF. The CDR3, as DNA: TGTGCCAGCAGTTACTCAGGGGGCTCTGAAGCTTTCTTT.

The J gene is TRBJ1-1, the V gene TRBV5-1; 7 bases match TRBD1. CDR3 length equals 12 residues. The V gene end was trimmed by 5 bases and the J gene end by 10 bases; junction bases not matched to a gene: 8. Germline V gives CDR1 SGHRS, CDR2 YFSETQ. The CDR3 region has the DNA TGCGCCAGCAGACAGACAGGGTTTTCAGCTTTCTTT. This translates into CASRQTGFSAFF.

This clone was seen only a few times. This chain uses TRBV10-3 with TRBJ2-7; D may be TRBD2 (6 bases). The CDR3 is made up of 15 amino acids. With 3 bases removed from V and 0 bases from J, the gap between germline ends came to 12 bases. Germline CDR1 reads ENHRY; CDR2 reads SYGVKD. CDR3 in DNA: TGTGCCATCAGTGATAGCGGTGGGAGCTCCTACGAGCAGTACTTC. This gives the protein CAISDSGGSSYEQYF.

This chain connects TRBV5-1 to TRBJ2-5; the D gene is possibly TRBD2 (5 bases). Germline CDR1 SGHRS, CDR2 YFSETQ. V shed 5 bases and J shed 5 bases, with 7 bases lying between them. The length of the CDR3 is 11 residues. This CDR3 is CASRSGETQYF. The CDR3 region has the DNA TGCGCCAGCAGGTCGGGGGAGACCCAGTACTTC.

The chain carries TRBV10-2 and TRBJ1-1, with D perhaps TRBD1 (5 bases). The germline V and J ends were trimmed by 2 bases and 10 bases, with 14 bases remaining between them. Germline CDR1 is WSHSY and CDR2 is SAAADI. The CDR3 length is 13 residues. DNA of the CDR3: TGCGCCAGCAGTGAGAATCAGGGCGTGGTAGCTTTCTTT. Protein sequence: CASSENQGVVAFF.

The chain carries TRBV4-3 and TRBJ2-1; no definite D call. The germline V gene has CDR1 LGHNA and CDR2 YSLEER. The CDR3 is 14 amino acids. Trimming cost V 0 bases and J 6 bases, with 9 bases left between them. The CDR3 DNA reads as TGCGCCAGCAGCCAAGAAGGAGTTTCCAATGAGCAGTTCTTC. Its protein is CASSQEGVSNEQFF.

This sequence joins TRBV2 and TRBJ1-1; 8 bases are shared with TRBD1. Germline values: CDR1 SNHLY, CDR2 FYNNEI. The CDR3 consists of 13 residues. Losses at the gene ends were 5 bases for V and 6 bases for J; bases not matched to a gene: 5. The chain's CDR3 is CASSSQGGAEAFF. The CDR3 DNA follows: TGTGCCAGCAGTTCACAGGGGGGCGCTGAAGCTTTCTTT.

In this sample, this clone turned up a few times. The CDR3 sequence is CASSYPEGELFF. The CDR3 region has the DNA TGTGCCAGCAGTTACCCCGAGGGGGAGCTGTTTTTT. The rearrangement joins TRBV6-6 to TRBJ2-2; D is unresolved. Per germline, CDR1 MNHNY and CDR2 SVGAGI (reference sequence). This CDR3 has 12 amino acids. The V and J ends lost 2 bases and 8 bases respectively, with 6 bases between them.

This clone was picked up one time. The J gene is TRBJ1-2, the V gene TRBV2, with TRBD1 as a possible D gene (6 bases). CDR1 is SNHLY and CDR2 is FYNNEI in the germline V gene. V was shortened by 4 bases and J by 3 bases, with 12 bases between the two germline ends. The CDR3 is 14 amino acids. CDR3 protein: CASSAPGDYYGYTF. CDR3 coding DNA: TGTGCCAGCAGTGCCCCAGGGGATTACTATGGCTACACCTTC. Full variable domain (missing parts from reference TRBV2 and TRBJ1-2): EPEVTQTPSHQVTQMGQEVILRCVPISNHLYFYWYRQILGQKVEFLVSFYNNEISEKSEIFDDQFSVERPDGSNFTLKIRSTKLEDSAMYFCASSAPGDYYGYTFGSGTRLTVV.

The chain is built from TRBV13 and TRBJ2-3, with 7 bases fitting TRBD2. Trimming removed 1 base from V and 2 bases from J; junction bases left unmatched: 9. The CDR3 runs to 17 residues. Germline-derived CDR1 and CDR2 are PRHDT and FYEKMQ (reference sequence). The CDR3 nucleotides read TGTGCCAGCAGCTTAGCTCGGGAGGACCCGAACACAGATACGCAGTATTTT. Translation: CASSLAREDPNTDTQYF.

V is TRBV21-1 and J is TRBJ1-5; TRBD1 is the table's D call and was not checked against the DNA. TRBV21-1 is recorded as a pseudogene. This CDR3 has 15 amino acids. The CDR3: CASRAQGEGNQPQHF. The DNA of the CDR3 is TGTGCCAGCAGAGCACAGGGAGAAGGCAATCAGCCCCAGCATTTT.

The chain uses TRBV7-9 and TRBJ1-5, with 10 bases that match TRBD1. Germline V lookup: CDR1 SEHNR, CDR2 FQNEAQ (reference sequence). V was clipped by 6 bases and J by 4 bases; unmatched bases: 9. CDR3 length: 16 amino acids. Written as DNA, the CDR3 is TGTGCCAGCAGTGCGCCCGGGACAGGGGCAAATCAGCCCCAGCATTTT. Its protein product is CASSAPGTGANQPQHF.

The chain has TRBV30 and TRBJ1-1, with D possibly being TRBD1 (5 bases). V shed 1 base and J shed 9 bases, with 15 bases lying between them. This CDR3 has 13 amino acids. Germline V CDR1 and CDR2: GTSNPN, SVGIG (reference sequence). CDR3 loop: CAWSGSGVAKAFF. CDR3 DNA: TGTGCCTGGAGTGGGTCGGGGGTGGCTAAAGCTTTCTTT. The entire variable domain, with the rest obtained from reference TRBV30 and TRBJ1-1, is as follows: SQTIHQWPATLVQPVGSPLSLECTVEGTSNPNLYWYRQAAGRGLQLLFYSVGIGQISSEVPQNLSASRPQDRQFILSSKKLLLSDSGFYLCAWSGSGVAKAFFGQGTRLTVV.

Notes on this clone: The junction shows a germline mismatch at one end, possibly a read error. Other DNA sequences of this sample code for an identical CDR3. The chain has TRBV10-3 and TRBJ1-2; D uncertain. This CDR3 region has 14 residues. Germline-derived CDR1 and CDR2 are ENHRY and SYGVKD. CDR3 sequence: CAISDRWEAHGYTF. CDR3 DNA: TGTGCCATCAGTGATAGGTGGGAGGCGCATGGCTACACCTTT.

The sample holds a few counts of this clone. The chain recombines TRBV7-6 with TRBJ2-2, with 9 bases matching TRBD1. In germline, CDR1 is SGHVS, CDR2 FNYEAQ. The V gene end was trimmed by 5 bases and the J gene end by 3 bases; junction bases not matched to a gene: 4. This CDR3 spans 15 amino acids. CDR3 sequence (DNA): TGTGCCAGCAGCCCCGGGACAGGGTACACCGGGGAGCTGTTTTTT. Protein product: CASSPGTGYTGELFF.

This chain connects TRBV5-1 to TRBJ2-7, with 7 bases aligning to TRBD2. CDR1 SGHRS and CDR2 YFSETQ come from the germline V gene. V was pared by 3 bases and J by 0 bases, with 3 bases of the junction left unmatched. The CDR3 totals 14 residues. The CDR3 bases are TGCGCCAGCAGCTCCGGGGGGAGCTCCTACGAGCAGTACTTC. Translating it yields CASSSGGSSYEQYF.

In its sample, this clone was seen a few times. The chain uses TRBV27 and TRBJ2-3; 9 nucleotides match TRBD1. The CDR3 is 13 residues long. The V gene end was trimmed by 5 bases and the J gene end by 12 bases; junction bases not matched to a gene: 9. The germline CDR1 and CDR2 sequences are MNHEY and SMNVEV (reference sequence). This CDR3 is CASSPWDRVTQYF. CDR3 nucleotide sequence: TGTGCCAGCAGTCCGTGGGACAGGGTAACACAGTATTTT.

The J gene is TRBJ1-5, the V gene TRBV7-2; no firm D call. V lost 4 bases and J lost 7, with 14 bases in between. CDR1 and CDR2 (germline): SGHTA, FQGNSA. There are 14 residues in the CDR3. CDR3 sequence: CASSSVESSQPQHF. CDR3 in DNA: TGTGCCAGCAGCTCCGTAGAGTCTTCGCAGCCCCAGCATTTT.

The chain carries TRBV20-1 and TRBJ2-3; no clear D gene. The V gene's germline CDR1 is DFQATT and CDR2 SNEGSKA (reference sequence). V was pared by 5 bases and J by 4 bases, with 7 bases between. CDR3 size: 11 residues. The CDR3 here is CSAESADTQYF. CDR3 in DNA: TGCAGTGCTGAGTCCGCAGATACGCAGTATTTT.

Only a few counts were recorded for this clone. The chain couples TRBV7-2 to TRBJ2-4; 8 bases align to TRBD2. The trim removed 6 bases at V and 5 bases at J, leaving 12 bases unmatched. This CDR3 is built from 16 residues. CDR1 and CDR2 from the germline V gene are SGHTA and FQGNSA. The CDR3 DNA sequence: TGTGCCAGCAGTTGGACAGTCTTCGGGGGGGAAAACATTCAGTACTTC. It yields the protein CASSWTVFGGENIQYF.

This clone was seen once. The same CDR3 also results from other DNA sequences found in this sample. V gene TRBV9 combines with J gene TRBJ1-2; perhaps TRBD1 as D (6 bases). CDR1 and CDR2 from the germline V gene are SGDLS and YYNGEE. Trimming took off 0 bases at V and 6 bases at J, with 12 bases between the two ends. The CDR3 totals 14 residues. CDR3 loop: CASSVALAGDGYTF. For the CDR3, the DNA is TGTGCCAGCAGCGTAGCTTTGGCAGGGGATGGCTACACCTTC.

This chain links TRBV6-5 with TRBJ1-6; no clear D. This CDR3 is 13 amino acids long. Germline loops: CDR1 MNHEY, CDR2 SVGAGI. V lost 7 bases, J lost 7 bases, and 11 bases lay in between. Here the CDR3 reads CASNSEVNSPLHF. Here the CDR3 DNA reads TGTGCCAGCAACAGTGAAGTAAATTCACCCCTCCACTTT.

The chain couples TRBV10-3 to TRBJ1-1; 8 bases align to TRBD1. Germline CDR1 is ENHRY and CDR2 is SYGVKD. The V gene end was trimmed by 4 bases and the J gene end by 8 bases; junction bases not matched to a gene: 3. This CDR3 spans 12 amino acids. In nucleotides, the CDR3 is TGTGCCATCAGTGGGGGACAGGTCGAAGCTTTCTTT. Translating it yields CAISGGQVEAFF.